This TCR beta chain was sequenced in a study of regulatory T cells in long-lasting Graves disease. The CDR3 loop spans 15 amino acids. Trimming took off 3 bases at V and 3 bases at J, with 12 bases between the two ends. The germline V gene has CDR1 KGHSH and CDR2 LQKENI. Time point here: newly diagnosed GD, antithyroid drugs for less than 3 months. Making the TCR library involved RNA that had been extracted from PBMCs. This clonotype was seen only once. Its antigen is unknown. The study's findings and limits: Persistent disease was associated with favored TRBV28 usage and with favored use of TRBJ1-2 and TRBJ2-5.

Sequencing libraries for TCR beta were prepared with iRepertoire HTBI primers and Arm-PCR of CDR3 regions. Via MiXCR, TCRdb re-called the multiplex PCR reads, giving one row per CDR3 protein. This table has about 560,000 distinct CDR3 sequences, around 16% appearing once. The sample was also linked to a second study, of T cells in Graves' hyperthyroidism and ophthalmopathy. That work contributes: HTBI primers were employed in a first-round RT-PCR of the TCR CDR3. Ophthalmopathy prediction by the model preceded onset by a median approximately six months.

The chain carries TRBV18 and TRBJ2-1; TRBD1 might be the D (6 bases). The receptor comes from a man younger than 35 with Graves disease. The material sequenced was peripheral blood mononuclear cells (PBMCs), taken at new diagnosis, from a patient treated with antithyroid drugs. The CDR3, as DNA: TGTGCCAGCTCACCGATTACGGGACACTACAATGAGCAGTTCTTC. It encodes CASSPITGHYNEQFF.